These 18 T cell receptor beta chains originate from one sample sequenced in a study of T cell responses to AZD1222 COVID-19 vaccine. The protocol was immunoSEQ multiplex PCR, while the TCRdb copy is restricted to in-frame clones and leaves out a portion. This table holds around 65,000 clones, approximately 85% found once. Sequenced here: peripheral blood, sampled 28 days after the second AZD1222 dose. The receptors were sampled from an adult who received the AZD1222 COVID-19 vaccine.

This chain joins TRBV2 and TRBJ2-5, with a possible D match to TRBD2 (7 bases). The CDR3 has 15 residues. Germline CDR1 SNHLY, CDR2 FYNNEI. The V end was cut by 0 bases, the J end by 5 bases, with 13 bases between. The CDR3 sequence: CASSEAGGPWETQYF. Written as DNA, the CDR3 is TGTGCCAGCAGTGAAGCGGGGGGGCCTTGGGAGACCCAGTACTTC.

The J gene is TRBJ2-7, the V gene TRBV9, with 9 bases that match TRBD2. The V and J ends lost 0 bases and 5 bases, in that order; junction bases with no gene match: 3. The CDR3 loop spans 14 amino acids. Germline values: CDR1 SGDLS, CDR2 YYNGEE. CDR3 loop: CASSVVSGSDEQYF. The DNA for the CDR3 is TGTGCCAGCAGCGTAGTTAGCGGGAGCGACGAGCAGTACTTC.

This chain connects TRBV7-9 to TRBJ2-7; 7 bases are shared with TRBD1. The germline V gene encodes CDR1 SEHNR and CDR2 FQNEAQ (reference sequence). Trimming took 5 bases from V and 0 from J; bases not matched to a gene: 7. The CDR3 extends over 15 amino acids. The CDR3 DNA sequence: TGTGCCAGCAGCCAAGGACAGGTCCTCTCCTACGAGCAGTACTTC. The encoded protein is CASSQGQVLSYEQYF.

This chain uses TRBV3-1 (or the pseudogene TRBV3-2) with TRBJ1-2; the D is unclear. The CDR3 is 14 amino acids. V lost 1 base and J 3 bases, leaving 9 bases between the germline ends. CDR1 is LGHDT and CDR2 is YNNKEL in the germline V gene (reference sequence). The CDR3 DNA reads as TGTGCCAGCAGCCAAGGCAACTACTACTATGGCTACACCTTC. Its protein product is CASSQGNYYYGYTF.

The chain uses TRBV6-5 and TRBJ2-7, with D possibly being TRBD2 (6 bases). Trimming shortened V by 9 bases and J by 3 bases, and 12 bases separated the two germline ends. The CDR3 is 12 amino acids. In germline, CDR1 is MNHEY, CDR2 SVGAGI. Here the CDR3 reads CASSAGNYEQYF. The CDR3 region has the DNA TGTGCCAGTTCGGCGGGGAACTACGAGCAGTACTTC.

This rearrangement joins TRBV4-2 to TRBJ1-4; D is unclear. The V gene's germline CDR1 is LGHNA and CDR2 YNFKEQ. The CDR3 has 16 amino acids. V was trimmed by 1 base and J by 0 bases, leaving 9 bases between them. In DNA, the CDR3 is TGTGCCAGCAGCCAAGGTTCAGTCGCAACTAATGAAAAACTGTTTTTT. Residues: CASSQGSVATNEKLFF.

This clone counts as large. This chain connects TRBV29-1 to TRBJ2-1; TRBD2 matches 11 bases. The V gene end was trimmed by 2 bases and the J gene end by 15 bases; junction bases not matched to a gene: 12. This CDR3 spans 14 amino acids. Germline lookup yields CDR1 SQVTM and CDR2 ANQGSEA. The CDR3 nucleotides are TGCAGCGTTGAAATAGTAATAGCGGGAGGGGGACGGTTCTTC. It specifies CSVEIVIAGGGRFF.

J is TRBJ1-6 and V is TRBV18; 7 bases match TRBD1. The CDR3 consists of 15 residues. Per germline, CDR1 KGHSH and CDR2 LQKENI. V dropped 4 bases and J dropped 6; count of bases not matched to a gene: 6. The CDR3 DNA sequence: TGTGCCAGCTCACTTGGGACAGTCATTAATTCACCCCTCCACTTT. It is translated as CASSLGTVINSPLHF.

The V call is TRBV28, the J call TRBJ2-1, with D possibly TRBD1 on 6 matching bases. Germline CDR1 MDHEN, CDR2 SYDVKM. The V end lost 4 bases, the J end lost 1 base, and 11 bases lay between the germline ends. The CDR3 length is 15 residues. For the CDR3, the DNA is TGTGCCAGCAGTTCCGCAGGGGCGTCCTACAATGAGCAGTTCTTC. It is translated as CASSSAGASYNEQFF.

This chain links TRBV28 with TRBJ2-7; the match to TRBD2 covers 10 bases. The CDR3 is 16 amino acids. The junction had 6 bases not matched to a gene; V was cut back by 0 bases and J by 4 bases. In germline, CDR1 is MDHEN, CDR2 SYDVKM. The CDR3 protein is CASSLWVLTSGYEQYF. CDR3 DNA: TGTGCCAGCAGTTTATGGGTTCTGACTAGCGGGTACGAGCAGTACTTC.

This clone has more than one count but fewer than ten. The chain couples TRBV15 to TRBJ1-2; D unclear. The CDR3 covers 16 residues. Trimming shortened V by 1 base and J by 0 bases, and 12 bases separated the two germline ends. CDR1 is LNHNV, CDR2 YYDKDF, per germline (reference sequence). DNA of the CDR3: TGTGCCACCAGCAGAGGCGGAGGGCAGACTAACTATGGCTACACCTTC. Amino acid sequence: CATSRGGGQTNYGYTF. Combining the CDR3 with reference TRBV15 and TRBJ1-2 gives the whole variable domain DAMVIQNPRYQVTQFGKPVTLSCSQTLNHNVMYWYQQKSSQAPKLLFHYYDKDFNNEADTPDNFQSRRPNTSFCFLDIRSPGLGDTAMYLCATSRGGGQTNYGYTFGSGTRLTVV.

CDR3 nucleotides: TGTGCCAGCAGCTTGAGGGGGTTTTACAATGAGCAGTTCTTC. As protein: CASSLRGFYNEQFF. The V and J genes are TRBV5-6 and TRBJ2-1; a weak D match, TRBD1 (6 bases). The CDR3 contains 14 residues. Germline CDR1 and CDR2: SGHDT and YYEEEE. Trimming left V 1 base short and J 4 bases short, with 9 bases between.

The V and J genes are TRBV2 and TRBJ1-1; possible D gene TRBD1, 5 bases. The germline V gene encodes CDR1 SNHLY and CDR2 FYNNEI. The V end was cut by 7 bases, the J end by 2 bases, with 14 bases between. The CDR3 totals 14 residues. CDR3 coding DNA: TGTGCCAGCATTGACAGTAGTCATAACACTGAAGCTTTCTTT. Amino acids: CASIDSSHNTEAFF.

This clone was seen more than once but under ten times. Within the sample, other DNA sequences also encode this same CDR3. V is TRBV9 and J is TRBJ2-3, with D perhaps matching TRBD1 or TRBD2 (6 bases each). Trimming took off 0 bases at V and 0 bases at J, with 11 bases between the two ends. Germline CDR1 and CDR2: SGDLS and YYNGEE. The CDR3 totals 16 residues. The CDR3 region is CASSVGRGVSTDTQYF. CDR3 sequence (DNA): TGTGCCAGCAGCGTAGGAAGGGGGGTTAGCACAGATACGCAGTATTTT. The full variable domain, rest sourced from reference TRBV9 and TRBJ2-3, is DSGVTQTPKHLITATGQRVTLRCSPRSGDLSVYWYQQSLDQGLQFLIQYYNGEERAKGNILERFSAQQFPDLHSELNLSSLELGDSALYFCASSVGRGVSTDTQYFGPGTRLTVL.

This rearrangement joins TRBV9 to TRBJ1-1; 7 nucleotides line up with TRBD1. CDR3 size: 16 residues. The germline gives CDR1 SGDLS, CDR2 YYNGEE. J was trimmed by 4 bases and V by 0 bases; bases with no gene match: 9. CDR3 in DNA: TGTGCCAGCAGCGTAGACGACAGGGTGCGCGGCACTGAAGCTTTCTTT. Its translation: CASSVDDRVRGTEAFF. The whole variable domain, filled in from reference TRBV9 and TRBJ1-1, reads DSGVTQTPKHLITATGQRVTLRCSPRSGDLSVYWYQQSLDQGLQFLIQYYNGEERAKGNILERFSAQQFPDLHSELNLSSLELGDSALYFCASSVDDRVRGTEAFFGQGTRLTVV.

V is TRBV5-1 and J is TRBJ2-7, with D perhaps matching TRBD2 (6 bases). Trimming left V 3 bases short and J 2 bases short, with 12 bases between. Germline loops: CDR1 SGHRS, CDR2 YFSETQ. The CDR3 totals 14 residues. CDR3 nucleotides: TGCGCCAGCAGCTCGGGAGACAGACCCTACGAGCAGTACTTC. The encoded protein is CASSSGDRPYEQYF.

The V and J genes are TRBV25-1 and TRBJ2-1, with D hard to call. The germline V and J ends were trimmed by 4 bases and 4 bases, with 11 bases remaining between them. The V gene's germline CDR1 is MGHDK and CDR2 SYGVNS. The CDR3 contains 14 residues. The CDR3 DNA is TGTGCCAGCAGTGTACCCGGTACTTACAATGAGCAGTTCTTC. It encodes CASSVPGTYNEQFF.

The chain joins TRBV11-3 to TRBJ2-3; tentatively, D is TRBD2 (6 bases). Trimming pared 5 bases from V and 4 bases from J, leaving 16 bases between. Germline V gives CDR1 SGHNT, CDR2 YENEEA. CDR3 length: 15 amino acids. CDR3 residues: CASSLRTAGADTQYF. The CDR3 DNA reads as TGTGCCAGCAGCCTACGTACAGCGGGCGCAGATACGCAGTATTTT. Using reference TRBV11-3 and TRBJ2-3 for the parts outside the CDR3, the full variable domain is EAGVVQSPRYKIIEKKQPVAFWCNPISGHNTLYWYLQNLGQGPELLIRYENEEAVDDSQLPKDRFSAERLKGVDSTLKIQPAELGDSAVYLCASSLRTAGADTQYFGPGTRLTVL.